The present T cell receptor (beta chain) was sequenced within a study of control samples from healthy donors and cancer patients. Sequenced by immunoSEQ multiplex PCR; TCRdb stores in-frame clones only, minus some. The sample has tens of thousands of clones, about 87% seen once; the top ten hold approximately 15%. Germline CDR1 GTSNPN, CDR2 SVGIG (reference sequence). V lost 2 bases, J lost 5 bases, and 9 bases stayed unmatched. The CDR3 loop spans 15 amino acids. The material sequenced was blood. The sequence came from a woman in her 70s in good health. The chain joins TRBV30 to TRBJ1-2; 9 bases fit TRBD1. The CDR3 DNA reads as TGTGCCTGGAGTCCTGGGACAGGGAGTCTGTATGGCTACACCTTC. This codes for CAWSPGTGSLYGYTF. Full variable domain (remainder filled in from reference TRBV30 and TRBJ1-2): SQTIHQWPATLVQPVGSPLSLECTVEGTSNPNLYWYRQAAGRGLQLLFYSVGIGQISSEVPQNLSASRPQDRQFILSSKKLLLSDSGFYLCAWSPGTGSLYGYTFGSGTRLTVV.